One sample yielded the 20 T cell receptor beta chains listed below, sequenced in a study of T cells in Graves' hyperthyroidism and ophthalmopathy. From RNA transcripts, TCR beta CDR3 regions were amplified. First-round RT-PCR with HTBI primers amplified the TCR CDR3 region. TCRdb ran MiXCR on the multiplex PCR reads and lists one entry per CDR3 protein. The profile shows more than 500,000 distinct CDR3 sequences, under 60% of them singletons. The sequenced sample was peripheral blood or thyroid tissue (not recorded which). These receptors were obtained from an adult woman with Graves' disease, either hyperthyroidism or ophthalmopathy (not recorded which).

This clonotype has a count of ten or more. V is TRBV3-1 and J is TRBJ1-6; the D is unclear. Germline loops: CDR1 LGHDT, CDR2 YNNKEL (reference sequence). The length of the CDR3 is 15 residues. Trimming stripped 0 bases from V and 4 bases from J, with 7 bases between. The CDR3 loop reads CASSQDGEYNSPLHF. CDR3 DNA: TGTGCCAGCAGCCAAGATGGCGAATATAATTCACCCCTCCACTTT. Combining the CDR3 with reference TRBV3-1 and TRBJ1-6 gives the whole variable domain DTAVSQTPKYLVTQMGNDKSIKCEQNLGHDTMYWYKQDSKKFLKIMFSYNNKELIINETVPNRFSPKSPDKAHLNLHINSLELGDSAVYFCASSQDGEYNSPLHFGNGTRLTVT.

The gene calls are TRBV2 and TRBJ2-6; 7 bases are shared with TRBD2. This CDR3 has 18 amino acids. After removal of 6 bases from V and 0 bases from J, the junction contained 11 bases not matched to a gene. Germline V lookup: CDR1 SNHLY, CDR2 FYNNEI. In DNA, the CDR3 is TGTGCCAGCAGCGCCGAGTCGGGGGGAATCTCTGGGGCCAACGTCCTGACTTTC. Translating gives CASSAESGGISGANVLTF.

J is TRBJ2-5 and V is TRBV4-1; TRBD2 matches 9 bases. V lost 4 bases, J lost 5 bases, and 11 bases stayed unmatched. Per germline, CDR1 MGHRA and CDR2 YSYEKL. The CDR3 contains 16 residues. The CDR3: CASSRDWGLAGETQYF. Written as DNA, the CDR3 is TGCGCCAGCAGCCGAGATTGGGGCCTAGCGGGGGAGACCCAGTACTTC.

In this sample, this clonotype turned up many times. The chain employs TRBV20-1 and TRBJ1-1, with D unclear. Trimming cost V 0 bases and J 3 bases, with 14 bases left between them. Germline V gives CDR1 DFQATT, CDR2 SNEGSKA (reference sequence). This CDR3 is 15 amino acids long. As DNA, the CDR3 is TGCAGTGCTAGAGATCAGAGGCGGATTCACACTGAAGCTTTCTTT. Translation: CSARDQRRIHTEAFF.

The chain uses TRBV10-2 and TRBJ1-5; TRBD1 might be the D (5 bases). Germline assignment: CDR1 WSHSY and CDR2 SAAADI. The CDR3 extends over 13 amino acids. Trimming left V 6 bases short and J 9 bases short, with 15 bases between. CDR3 nucleotides: TGCGCCAGCAGGGTTAGGGGAGGAGTGCCCCAGCATTTT. It codes for CASRVRGGVPQHF.

The rearrangement joins TRBV9 to TRBJ2-5; no clear D. The CDR3 has 14 amino acids. The germline V gene has CDR1 SGDLS and CDR2 YYNGEE. The V end was cut by 4 bases, the J end by 1 base, with 11 bases between. CDR3: CASSQWAAQETQYF. The CDR3 DNA follows: TGTGCCAGCAGCCAATGGGCAGCCCAAGAGACCCAGTACTTC.

The V call is TRBV29-1, the J call TRBJ2-7; either TRBD1 or TRBD2 may supply D (6 bases each). The CDR3 is 13 amino acids. Germline CDR1 reads SQVTM; CDR2 reads ANQGSEA. Trimming removed 4 bases at V and 4 bases at J, with 14 bases between. The CDR3 DNA is TGCAGCGTTGCTCGGGGGCTTGGGTACGAGCAGTACTTC. Residues: CSVARGLGYEQYF.

CDR3 amino acids: CSVEGVKQLDELFF. CDR3 DNA sequence: TGCAGCGTTGAGGGGGTCAAGCAACTCGATGAGCTGTTTTTT. This chain uses TRBV29-1 with TRBJ2-2; the D call may be TRBD1 or TRBD2 (5 bases each). The V end was cut by 3 bases, the J end by 11 bases, with 19 bases between. CDR1 is SQVTM and CDR2 is ANQGSEA in the germline V gene. The CDR3 has 14 residues.

This clonotype was observed at least ten times. This rearrangement joins TRBV7-9 to TRBJ1-1; D uncertain. The CDR3 contains 14 residues. Germline lookup yields CDR1 SEHNR and CDR2 FQNEAQ (reference sequence). The V end was cut by 9 bases, the J end by 5 bases, with 19 bases between. The CDR3 coding sequence is TGTGCCAGTACCCGACAAGGAGGTCGGACTGAAGCTTTCTTT. Translated, it gives CASTRQGGRTEAFF.

The count of this clonotype is one. The chain employs TRBV10-2 and TRBJ2-5, with 12 bases matching TRBD2. Germline CDR1 is WSHSY and CDR2 is SAAADI. This CDR3 is 15 amino acids long. J was trimmed by 2 bases and V by 7 bases; bases with no gene match: 5. CDR3 region: CASNLGLAGQETQYF. The CDR3 nucleotides are TGCGCCAGCAACCTAGGACTAGCGGGACAAGAGACCCAGTACTTC.

This clonotype occurred many times. The chain links TRBV5-1 to TRBJ1-2; D gene uncertain. Germline values: CDR1 SGHRS, CDR2 YFSETQ. CDR3 length equals 16 residues. V lost 0 bases and J 2 bases, leaving 14 bases between the germline ends. The CDR3 spells CASSLERTGPNYGYTF. CDR3 DNA sequence: TGCGCCAGCAGCTTGGAGAGAACGGGCCCAAACTATGGCTACACCTTC.

This clonotype was seen more than once but under ten times. V is TRBV10-3 and J is TRBJ1-1; the D gene is possibly TRBD1 (5 bases). The CDR3 is made up of 15 amino acids. V lost 4 bases to trimming and J lost 0 bases, with 12 bases between them. CDR1 and CDR2 (germline): ENHRY, SYGVKD. CDR3 sequence (DNA): TGTGCCATCAGTGGTGCGGGGACCATGAACACTGAAGCTTTCTTT. Its translation is CAISGAGTMNTEAFF.

The V and J genes are TRBV25-1 and TRBJ1-5; no clear D gene. Trimming left V 8 bases short and J 2 bases short, with 7 bases between. CDR3 length: 12 amino acids. CDR1 is MGHDK, CDR2 SYGVNS, per germline. The CDR3 region is CASGQGNQPQHF. CDR3 nucleotide sequence: TGTGCCAGCGGTCAGGGCAATCAGCCCCAGCATTTT.

The rearrangement links TRBV24-1 to TRBJ2-7, with TRBD1 matching 8 bases. After removal of 3 bases from V and 0 bases from J, the junction contained 6 bases not matched to a gene. The length of the CDR3 is 16 residues. The germline V gene encodes CDR1 KGHDR and CDR2 SFDVKD. The CDR3 coding sequence is TGTGCCACCAGTGATCGGGACAGGACAAACTCCTACGAGCAGTACTTC. The encoded protein is CATSDRDRTNSYEQYF.

This clonotype was seen ten or more times. The chain combines TRBV6-5 with TRBJ1-5; D possibly corresponds to TRBD1 (5 bases). CDR1 and CDR2 (germline): MNHEY, SVGAGI. The CDR3 is 14 amino acids. V was shortened by 0 bases and J by 5 bases, with 8 bases between the two germline ends. The CDR3 DNA is TGTGCCAGCAGTTACTCCGGGACCCATCAGCCCCAGCATTTT. Amino acids: CASSYSGTHQPQHF.

This clonotype has only one observation. This chain connects TRBV7-2 to TRBJ1-5, with D possibly matching TRBD1 (5 bases). Trimming removed 3 bases from V and 3 bases from J, with 21 bases in between. CDR3 length: 18 residues. From germline, CDR1 is SGHTA and CDR2 FQGNSA. CDR3 in DNA: TGTGCCAGCAGCTTCGCGGGATACGGACTGGGGCTCAATCAGCCCCAGCATTTT. Translating it yields CASSFAGYGLGLNQPQHF. Based on the CDR3 plus reference TRBV7-2 and TRBJ1-5, the full variable domain is GAGVSQSPSNKVTEKGKDVELRCDPISGHTALYWYRQSLGQGLEFLIYFQGNSAPDKSGLPSDRFSAERTGGSVSTLTIQRTQQEDSAVYLCASSFAGYGLGLNQPQHFGDGTRLSIL.

This clonotype has just a few counts. The chain is built from TRBV27 and TRBJ1-2; D is unclear. The germline gives CDR1 MNHEY, CDR2 SMNVEV (reference sequence). With 3 bases removed from V and 3 bases from J, the gap between germline ends came to 11 bases. The CDR3 is made up of 14 amino acids. This CDR3 reads CASSFHAADYGYTF. CDR3 DNA sequence: TGTGCCAGCAGTTTCCATGCAGCGGACTATGGCTACACCTTC.

This clonotype was seen ten or more times. The chain employs TRBV20-1 and TRBJ2-2; D possibly matches TRBD1 or TRBD2 (5 bases each). CDR3 length equals 13 residues. Deletions cut 6 bases from V and 6 bases from J, with 14 bases between. Germline V lookup: CDR1 DFQATT, CDR2 SNEGSKA (reference sequence). Here the CDR3 reads CSADHGTSGELFF. Here the CDR3 DNA reads TGCAGTGCCGACCATGGGACCTCCGGGGAGCTGTTTTTT.

This clonotype occurred many times. The chain recombines TRBV9 with TRBJ2-7; 7 bases map to TRBD2. Germline V gene lookup returns CDR1 SGDLS and CDR2 YYNGEE. After removal of 0 bases from V and 2 bases from J, the junction contained 5 bases not matched to a gene. The CDR3 length is 15 residues. Here the CDR3 DNA reads TGTGCCAGCAGCGTAGGGGGGGGAGTTGCCTACGAGCAGTACTTC. Translated, it gives CASSVGGGVAYEQYF.

This clonotype was found once. The chain recombines TRBV20-1 with TRBJ1-5; no firm D call. The V end was cut by 0 bases, the J end by 12 bases, with 18 bases between. The CDR3 is 14 residues long. Germline V gene lookup returns CDR1 DFQATT and CDR2 SNEGSKA (reference sequence). DNA of the CDR3: TGCAGTGCTAGAGATTGGGCTACGACGCCGCTCCAGCATTTT. This translates into CSARDWATTPLQHF.